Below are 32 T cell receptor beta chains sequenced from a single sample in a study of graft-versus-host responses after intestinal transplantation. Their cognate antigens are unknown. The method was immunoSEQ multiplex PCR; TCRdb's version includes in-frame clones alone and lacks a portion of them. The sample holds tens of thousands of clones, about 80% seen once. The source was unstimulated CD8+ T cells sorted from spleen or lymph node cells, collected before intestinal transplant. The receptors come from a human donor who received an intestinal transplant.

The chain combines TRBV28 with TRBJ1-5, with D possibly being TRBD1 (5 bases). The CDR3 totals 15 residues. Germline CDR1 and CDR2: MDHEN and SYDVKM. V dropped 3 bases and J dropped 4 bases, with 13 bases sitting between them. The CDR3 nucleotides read TGTGCCAGCAGTTTGAGTTGGCAGGGTAATCAGCCCCAGCATTTT. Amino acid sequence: CASSLSWQGNQPQHF.

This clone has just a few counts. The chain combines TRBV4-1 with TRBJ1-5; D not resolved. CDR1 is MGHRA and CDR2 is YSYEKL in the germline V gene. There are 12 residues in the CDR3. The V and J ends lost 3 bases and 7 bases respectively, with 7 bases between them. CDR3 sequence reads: CASSQREQPQHF. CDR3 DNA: TGCGCCAGCAGCCAGAGAGAGCAGCCCCAGCATTTT.

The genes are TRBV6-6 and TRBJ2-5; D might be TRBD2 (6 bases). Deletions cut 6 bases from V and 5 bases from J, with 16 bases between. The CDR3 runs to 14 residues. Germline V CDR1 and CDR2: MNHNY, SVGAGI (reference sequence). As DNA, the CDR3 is TGTGCCAGCAGCCGGGCGGGGTTTGTGGAGACCCAGTACTTC. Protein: CASSRAGFVETQYF.

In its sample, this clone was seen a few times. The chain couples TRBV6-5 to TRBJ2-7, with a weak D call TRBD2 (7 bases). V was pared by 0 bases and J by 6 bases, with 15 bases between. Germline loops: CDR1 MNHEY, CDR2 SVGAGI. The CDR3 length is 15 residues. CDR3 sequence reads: CASSYSGGGAAEQYF. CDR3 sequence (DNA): TGTGCCAGCAGTTACTCAGGAGGGGGGGCCGCCGAGCAGTACTTC.

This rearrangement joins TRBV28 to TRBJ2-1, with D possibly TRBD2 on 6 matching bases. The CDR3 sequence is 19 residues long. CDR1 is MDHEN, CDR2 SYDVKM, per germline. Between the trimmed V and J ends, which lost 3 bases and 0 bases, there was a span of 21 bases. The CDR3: CASSFRETYSHSSYNEQFF. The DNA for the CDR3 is TGTGCCAGCAGTTTTCGGGAGACCTATTCCCACAGCTCCTACAATGAGCAGTTCTTC.

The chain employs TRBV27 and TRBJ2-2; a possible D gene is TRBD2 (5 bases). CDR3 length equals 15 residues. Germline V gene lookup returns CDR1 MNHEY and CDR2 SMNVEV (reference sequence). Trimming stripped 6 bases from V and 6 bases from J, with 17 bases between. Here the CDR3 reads CASRTGNSGPGELFF. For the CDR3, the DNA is TGTGCCAGCAGGACCGGGAACTCAGGCCCCGGGGAGCTGTTTTTT.

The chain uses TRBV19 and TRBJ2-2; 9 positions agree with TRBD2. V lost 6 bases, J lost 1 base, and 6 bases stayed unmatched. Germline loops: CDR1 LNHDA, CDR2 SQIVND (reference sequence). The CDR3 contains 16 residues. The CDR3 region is CASSLLTSGNTGELFF. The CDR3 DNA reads TGTGCCAGTAGCCTATTGACTAGCGGGAACACCGGGGAGCTGTTTTTT. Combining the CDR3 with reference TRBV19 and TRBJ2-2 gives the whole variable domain DGGITQSPKYLFRKEGQNVTLSCEQNLNHDAMYWYRQDPGQGLRLIYYSQIVNDFQKGDIAEGYSVSREKKESFPLTVTSAQKNPTAFYLCASSLLTSGNTGELFFGEGSRLTVL.

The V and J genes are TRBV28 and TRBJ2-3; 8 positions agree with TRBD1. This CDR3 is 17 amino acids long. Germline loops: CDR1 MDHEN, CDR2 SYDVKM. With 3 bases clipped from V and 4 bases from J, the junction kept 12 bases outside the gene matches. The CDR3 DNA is TGTGCCAGCAGTTTTCGAGGCAGGGGGCTCTCGGCAGATACGCAGTATTTT. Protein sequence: CASSFRGRGLSADTQYF.

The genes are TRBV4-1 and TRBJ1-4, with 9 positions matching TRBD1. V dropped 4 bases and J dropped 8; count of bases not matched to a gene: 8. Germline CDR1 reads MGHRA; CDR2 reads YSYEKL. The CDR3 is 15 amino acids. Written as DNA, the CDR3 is TGCGCCAGCAGCCCCTGGGACAGGGCGGCGGAAAAACTGTTTTTT. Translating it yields CASSPWDRAAEKLFF.

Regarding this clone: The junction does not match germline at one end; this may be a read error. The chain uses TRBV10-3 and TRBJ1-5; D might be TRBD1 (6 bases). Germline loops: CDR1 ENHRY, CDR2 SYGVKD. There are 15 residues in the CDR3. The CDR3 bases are TGTGCCAGCAGTCGACCAGGGGATAGCAATCAGCCCCAGCATTTT. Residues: CASSRPGDSNQPQHF.

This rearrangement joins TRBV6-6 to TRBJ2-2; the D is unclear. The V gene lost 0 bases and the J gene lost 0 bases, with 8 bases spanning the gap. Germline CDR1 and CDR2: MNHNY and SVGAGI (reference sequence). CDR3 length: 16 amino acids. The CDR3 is CASSYSGSPNTGELFF. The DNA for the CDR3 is TGTGCCAGCAGTTACTCGGGCTCTCCGAACACCGGGGAGCTGTTTTTT.

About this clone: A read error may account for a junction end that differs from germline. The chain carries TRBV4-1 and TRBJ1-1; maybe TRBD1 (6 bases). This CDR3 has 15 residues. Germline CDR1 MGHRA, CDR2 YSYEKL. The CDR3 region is CASSFGYRANSEAFF. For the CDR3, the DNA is TGCGCCAGCAGTTTCGGTTACAGGGCGAACTCTGAAGCTTTCTTT.

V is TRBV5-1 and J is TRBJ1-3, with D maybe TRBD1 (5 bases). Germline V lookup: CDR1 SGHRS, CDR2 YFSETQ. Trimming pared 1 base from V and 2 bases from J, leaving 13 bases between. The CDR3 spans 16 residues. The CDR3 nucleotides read TGCGCCAGCAGCTTGCAACAGGCCAGTGCTGGAAACACCATATATTTT. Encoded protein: CASSLQQASAGNTIYF.

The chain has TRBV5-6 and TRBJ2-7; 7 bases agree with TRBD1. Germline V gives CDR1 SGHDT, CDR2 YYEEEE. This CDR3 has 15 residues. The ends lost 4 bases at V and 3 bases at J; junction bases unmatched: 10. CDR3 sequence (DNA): TGTGCCAGCAGCCCGGACTGGGACAGATACTACGAGCAGTACTTC. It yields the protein CASSPDWDRYYEQYF. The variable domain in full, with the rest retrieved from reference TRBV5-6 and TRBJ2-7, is DAGVTQSPTHLIKTRGQQVTLRCSPKSGHDTVSWYQQALGQGPQFIFQYYEEEERQRGNFPDRFSGHQFPNYSSELNVNALLLGDSALYLCASSPDWDRYYEQYFGPGTRLTVT.

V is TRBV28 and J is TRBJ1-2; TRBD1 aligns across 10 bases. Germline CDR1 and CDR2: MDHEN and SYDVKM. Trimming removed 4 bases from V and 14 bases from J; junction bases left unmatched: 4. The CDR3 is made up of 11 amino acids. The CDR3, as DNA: TGTGCCAGCAGTTGGGACAGGGGCCTTACCTTC. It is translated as CASSWDRGLTF.

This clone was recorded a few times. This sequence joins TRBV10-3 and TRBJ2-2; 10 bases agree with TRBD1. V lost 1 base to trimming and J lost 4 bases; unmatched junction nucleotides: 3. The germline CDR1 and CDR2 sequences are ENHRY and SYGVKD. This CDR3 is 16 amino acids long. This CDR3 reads CAISELGTGVTGELFF. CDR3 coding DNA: TGTGCCATCAGTGAGTTAGGGACAGGGGTCACCGGGGAGCTGTTTTTT.

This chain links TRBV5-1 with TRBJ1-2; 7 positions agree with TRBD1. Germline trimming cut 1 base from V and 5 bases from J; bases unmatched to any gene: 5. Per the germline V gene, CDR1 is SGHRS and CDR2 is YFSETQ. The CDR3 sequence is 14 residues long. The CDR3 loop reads CASSLTAGGYGYTF. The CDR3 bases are TGCGCCAGCAGCTTGACGGCAGGGGGGTATGGCTACACCTTC.

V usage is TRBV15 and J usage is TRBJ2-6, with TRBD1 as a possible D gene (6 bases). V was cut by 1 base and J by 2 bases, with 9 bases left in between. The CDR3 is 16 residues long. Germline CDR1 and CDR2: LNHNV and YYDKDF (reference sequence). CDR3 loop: CATSRGPGAGANVLTF. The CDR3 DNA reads TGTGCCACCAGCAGAGGGCCAGGGGCTGGGGCCAACGTCCTGACTTTC.

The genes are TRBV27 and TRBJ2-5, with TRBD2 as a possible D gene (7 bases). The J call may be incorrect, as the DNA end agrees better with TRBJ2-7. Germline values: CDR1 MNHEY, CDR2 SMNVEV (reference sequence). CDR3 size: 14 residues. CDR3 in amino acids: CASSLSRGGYEQYF. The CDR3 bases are TGTGCCAGCAGTTTATCGAGGGGGGGCTACGAGCAGTACTTC.

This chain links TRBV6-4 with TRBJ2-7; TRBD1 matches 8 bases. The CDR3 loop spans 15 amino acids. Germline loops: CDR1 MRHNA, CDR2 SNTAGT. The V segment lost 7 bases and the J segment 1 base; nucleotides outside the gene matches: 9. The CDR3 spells CASTDRGGQSYEQYF. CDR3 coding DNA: TGTGCCAGCACCGACAGGGGTGGACAGTCCTACGAGCAGTACTTC.

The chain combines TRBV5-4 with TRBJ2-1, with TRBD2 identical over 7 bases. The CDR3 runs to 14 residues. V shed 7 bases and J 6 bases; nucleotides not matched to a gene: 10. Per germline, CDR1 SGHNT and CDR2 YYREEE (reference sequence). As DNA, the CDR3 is TGTGCCAGCCACCATAGCGGGTACCTCAATGAGCAGTTCTTC. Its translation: CASHHSGYLNEQFF.

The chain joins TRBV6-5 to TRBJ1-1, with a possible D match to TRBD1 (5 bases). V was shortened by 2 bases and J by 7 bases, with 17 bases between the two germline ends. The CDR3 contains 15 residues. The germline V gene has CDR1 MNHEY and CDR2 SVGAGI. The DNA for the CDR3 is TGTGCCAGCAGTTACCATCCGGGGGGGTTAATTGAAGCTTTCTTT. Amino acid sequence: CASSYHPGGLIEAFF.

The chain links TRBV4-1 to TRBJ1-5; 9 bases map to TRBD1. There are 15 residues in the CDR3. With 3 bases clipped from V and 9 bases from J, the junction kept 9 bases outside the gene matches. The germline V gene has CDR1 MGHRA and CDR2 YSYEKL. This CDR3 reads CASSHQPGQGGPQHF. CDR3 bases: TGCGCCAGCAGCCACCAACCGGGACAGGGAGGGCCCCAGCATTTT.

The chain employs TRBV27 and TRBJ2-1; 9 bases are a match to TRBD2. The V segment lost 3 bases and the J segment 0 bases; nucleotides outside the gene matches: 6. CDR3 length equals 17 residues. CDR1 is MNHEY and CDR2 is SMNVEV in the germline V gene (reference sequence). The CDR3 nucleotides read TGTGCCAGCAGTTTCCCCCTAGCGGGGAGCTCCTACAATGAGCAGTTCTTC. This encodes CASSFPLAGSSYNEQFF.

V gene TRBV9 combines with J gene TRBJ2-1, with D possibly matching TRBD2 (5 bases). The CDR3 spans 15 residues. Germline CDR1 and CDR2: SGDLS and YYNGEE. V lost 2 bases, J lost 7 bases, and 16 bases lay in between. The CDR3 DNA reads TGTGCCAGCAGCGTTAGTCGGGGAGCGAATAATGAGCAGTTCTTC. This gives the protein CASSVSRGANNEQFF.

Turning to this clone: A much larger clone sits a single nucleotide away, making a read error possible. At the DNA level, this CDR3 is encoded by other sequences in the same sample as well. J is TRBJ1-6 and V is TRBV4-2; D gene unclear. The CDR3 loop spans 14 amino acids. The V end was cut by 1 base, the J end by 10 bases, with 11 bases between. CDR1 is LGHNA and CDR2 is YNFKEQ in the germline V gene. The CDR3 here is CASSQAGGGSPLHF. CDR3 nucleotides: TGTGCCAGCAGCCAAGCCGGAGGTGGATCACCCCTCCACTTT.

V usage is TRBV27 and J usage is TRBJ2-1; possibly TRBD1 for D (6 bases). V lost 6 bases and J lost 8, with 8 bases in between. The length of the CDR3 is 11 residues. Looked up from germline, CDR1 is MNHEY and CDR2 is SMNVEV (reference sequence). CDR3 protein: CASRTGHEQFF. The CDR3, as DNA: TGTGCCAGCAGGACAGGTCATGAGCAGTTCTTC.

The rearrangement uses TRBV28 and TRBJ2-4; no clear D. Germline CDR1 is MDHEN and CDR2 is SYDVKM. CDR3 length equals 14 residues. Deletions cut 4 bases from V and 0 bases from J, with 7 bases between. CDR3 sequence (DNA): TGTGCCAGCAGTTCCGTTCTAGCCAAAAACATTCAGTACTTC. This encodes CASSSVLAKNIQYF.

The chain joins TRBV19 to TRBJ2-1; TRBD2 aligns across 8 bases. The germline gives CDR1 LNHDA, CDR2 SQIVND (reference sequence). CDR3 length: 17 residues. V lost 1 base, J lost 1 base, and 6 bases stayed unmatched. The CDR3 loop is CASSIGGGSVSYNEQFF. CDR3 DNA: TGTGCCAGTAGTATAGGCGGGGGGTCCGTATCCTACAATGAGCAGTTCTTC.

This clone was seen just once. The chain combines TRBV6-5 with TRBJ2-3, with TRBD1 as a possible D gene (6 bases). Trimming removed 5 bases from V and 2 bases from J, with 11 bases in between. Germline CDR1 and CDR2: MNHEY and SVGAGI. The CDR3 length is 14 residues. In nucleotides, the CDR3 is TGTGCCAGCAGTGTACAGGGAGACACAGATACGCAGTATTTT. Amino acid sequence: CASSVQGDTDTQYF.

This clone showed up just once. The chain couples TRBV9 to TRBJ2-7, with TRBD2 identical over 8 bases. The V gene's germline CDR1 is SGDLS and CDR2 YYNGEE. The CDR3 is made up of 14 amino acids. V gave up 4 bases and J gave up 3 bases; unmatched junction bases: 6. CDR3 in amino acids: CASSLLAGSYEQYF. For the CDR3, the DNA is TGTGCCAGCAGCCTCTTAGCGGGGAGCTACGAGCAGTACTTC. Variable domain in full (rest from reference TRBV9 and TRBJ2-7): DSGVTQTPKHLITATGQRVTLRCSPRSGDLSVYWYQQSLDQGLQFLIQYYNGEERAKGNILERFSAQQFPDLHSELNLSSLELGDSALYFCASSLLAGSYEQYFGPGTRLTVT.

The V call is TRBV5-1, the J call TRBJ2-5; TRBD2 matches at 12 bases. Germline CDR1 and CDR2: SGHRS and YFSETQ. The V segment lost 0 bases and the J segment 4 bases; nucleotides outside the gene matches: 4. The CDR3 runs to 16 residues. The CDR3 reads CASSLALAGGLETQYF. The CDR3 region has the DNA TGCGCCAGCAGCTTGGCGCTAGCGGGAGGGTTAGAGACCCAGTACTTC.